The rows below give T cell receptor beta chains drawn from one sample of a study of breast tumors, draining lymph nodes, adjacent tissues. TCRdb recomputed calls from the multiplex PCR reads with MiXCR, one row per CDR3 protein. The sample consists of approximately 150,000 distinct CDR3 sequences, roughly a third of them appearing once. Sequencing was performed on axillary lymph node tissue. These TCRs come from a female donor with breast cancer. Some clones in this sample may be carry-over from other donors' samples. The conserved cysteine and the conserved F or W are not part of the CDR3 here. D genes are given only for firm matches. Where a row states a size, it is once, few, many or the class of an expanded clone; other rows omit it.

d_gene	v_gene	j_gene	abundance	CDR3aa
NA	TRBV4-1	TRBJ1-2	many	ASSLSREGPGGYT
NA	TRBV12-3/TRBV12-4	TRBJ1-6	many	ASRQYQSSYNSPLH
NA	TRBV3-1	TRBJ1-5	many	ASNLGNQPQH
NA	TRBV19	TRBJ2-3	many	ASTGGPTDTQY
TRBD1	TRBV20-1	TRBJ2-5	many	SARPTRGQASPKTQY
TRBD1	TRBV7-6	TRBJ1-4	NA	ACSTMTGGHEKLF
TRBD2	TRBV27	TRBJ2-1	NA	ASTQLLLAGVYNEQF
NA	TRBV18	TRBJ1-2	NA	ASSPPNTYGYT
TRBD1	TRBV7-2	TRBJ2-2	NA	ASSLTRDRGQSGELF
NA	TRBV3-1	TRBJ2-7	many	ASSHTPRLGTREQY
NA	TRBV19	TRBJ1-3	NA	ASTPGAVGNTIY
NA	TRBV27	TRBJ2-1	many	ASTDRNEQF
TRBD2	TRBV10-3	TRBJ2-5	once	AISELAGASQETRY